The TCR beta chain described here comes from a study of graft-versus-host responses after intestinal transplantation. Of note for this clone: Antigen: not known. This sample also contains other DNA sequences that code for the same CDR3.

Repertoires were generated with immunoSEQ multiplex PCR, while TCRdb's copy carries only in-frame clones and drops some. In the table there are 90,000 to 150,000 clones, roughly 96% of which are singletons. V shed 4 bases and J shed 4 bases, with 9 bases lying between them. Germline lookup yields CDR1 SGHDT and CDR2 YYEEEE. The CDR3 consists of 12 residues. The study, taken as a whole, reports: Peak circulating GvH clone levels were associated with early post-transplant HvG declines.

This specimen consisted of unstimulated CD8+ T cells sorted from spleen or lymph node cells, obtained before intestinal transplant. The source is a human donor who received an intestinal transplant. The V and J genes are TRBV5-6 and TRBJ2-7; D unclear. CDR3 DNA sequence: TGTGCCAGCAGCAGAGGCGGATACGAGCAGTACTTC. This gives the protein CASSRGGYEQYF.